The next 19 T cell receptor beta chains were all read from a single sample in a study of blood T cell repertoires in COVID-19. Some clones are missing from TCRdb's copy, which holds only in-frame ones; the method was immunoSEQ multiplex PCR. The data contain some 250,000 clones, 80% to 90% of them singletons. Sequencing was performed on peripheral blood. Source of these receptors: a man in his 60s with acute or convalescent COVID-19.

V is TRBV2 and J is TRBJ2-4, with D tentatively TRBD1 (7 bases). V was cut by 4 bases and J by 1 base, with 14 bases left in between. The CDR3 is made up of 16 amino acids. Germline V gene data show CDR1 as SNHLY and CDR2 as FYNNEI. CDR3 region: CASSAQGTGAKNIQYF. As DNA, the CDR3 is TGTGCCAGCAGTGCACAGGGGACTGGGGCCAAAAACATTCAGTACTTC.

This sequence joins TRBV4-3 and TRBJ2-6; TRBD1 is a possible D gene (6 bases). CDR3 length: 15 amino acids. V lost 4 bases and J 1 base, leaving 8 bases between the germline ends. The germline V gene encodes CDR1 LGHNA and CDR2 YSLEER. The CDR3 region is CASSLTGSGANVLTF. The CDR3 bases are TGCGCCAGCAGCCTAACAGGGTCTGGGGCCAACGTCCTGACTTTC.

The V gene is TRBV29-1, the J gene TRBJ1-2; TRBD1 might be the D (6 bases). There are 12 residues in the CDR3. Germline V CDR1 and CDR2: SQVTM, ANQGSEA. V gave up 6 bases and J gave up 2 bases, with 10 bases separating them. The CDR3 sequence: CSVHRVNYGYTF. CDR3 nucleotides: TGCAGCGTGCACAGGGTGAACTATGGCTACACCTTC.

The chain uses TRBV2 and TRBJ2-1; TRBD1 is a possible D gene (6 bases). Germline lookup yields CDR1 SNHLY and CDR2 FYNNEI. V gave up 4 bases and J gave up 5 bases, with 15 bases separating them. This CDR3 has 15 residues. The DNA of the CDR3 is TGTGCCAGCAGTGGATTGGGGACAACTAACAATGAGCAGTTCTTC. Amino acids: CASSGLGTTNNEQFF.

This clone was detected a few times. The chain recombines TRBV15 with TRBJ2-1; 8 bases align to TRBD1. The CDR3 sequence is 17 residues long. After removal of 1 base from V and 7 bases from J, the junction contained 12 bases not matched to a gene. The germline V gene has CDR1 LNHNV and CDR2 YYDKDF (reference sequence). The CDR3: CATSRGLTGASRNEQFF. The CDR3 coding sequence is TGTGCCACCAGCAGAGGTCTGACAGGGGCGTCAAGGAATGAGCAGTTCTTC.

This clone has only one observation. This sequence joins TRBV18 and TRBJ2-2, with D possibly being TRBD2 (6 bases). The CDR3 has 15 residues. The germline V gene has CDR1 KGHSH and CDR2 LQKENI. Trimming left V 1 base short and J 4 bases short, with 10 bases between. CDR3 sequence reads: CASSPRRDPTGELFF. The CDR3 DNA follows: TGTGCCAGCTCACCACGGCGGGACCCCACCGGGGAGCTGTTTTTT.

The V call is TRBV6-5, the J call TRBJ2-7; 7 nucleotides line up with TRBD1. The CDR3 contains 12 residues. The V and J ends lost 6 bases and 7 bases, in that order; junction bases with no gene match: 6. Germline V gene lookup returns CDR1 MNHEY and CDR2 SVGAGI. The CDR3 reads CASRRQGLEQYF. The CDR3 DNA sequence: TGTGCCAGCAGACGACAGGGTCTGGAGCAGTACTTC.

V usage is TRBV5-4 and J usage is TRBJ2-3; D gene unclear. CDR3 length: 12 residues. CDR1 SGHNT and CDR2 YYREEE come from the germline V gene (reference sequence). Trimming left V 0 bases short and J 6 bases short, with 5 bases between. This CDR3 reads CASSLDGDTQYF. The CDR3 DNA sequence: TGTGCCAGCAGCTTGGACGGGGATACGCAGTATTTT.

This chain joins TRBV12-3 or TRBV12-4 and TRBJ2-7; a possible D gene is TRBD2 (5 bases). The V end was cut by 6 bases, the J end by 6 bases, with 15 bases between. The CDR3 loop spans 13 amino acids. The CDR3: CASRRGYVAEQYF. In DNA, the CDR3 is TGTGCCAGCAGGCGAGGGTATGTCGCCGAGCAGTACTTC.

This chain connects TRBV7-2 to TRBJ1-5, with D maybe TRBD1 (5 bases). The CDR3 loop spans 15 amino acids. The ends were cut back, 1 base at V and 4 bases at J, with 11 bases in the middle. Looked up from germline, CDR1 is SGHTA and CDR2 is FQGNSA. The CDR3 protein is CASSLVLGQNQPQHF. The CDR3 bases are TGTGCCAGCAGCTTAGTGTTGGGGCAGAATCAGCCCCAGCATTTT.

This clone occurred a few times. The J gene is TRBJ2-1, the V gene TRBV7-2; TRBD2 aligns across 8 bases. V gave up 0 bases and J gave up 8 bases; unmatched junction bases: 12. This CDR3 contains 17 residues. Germline V gives CDR1 SGHTA, CDR2 FQGNSA. CDR3 sequence: CASSLAPLAVKGDEQFF. CDR3 in DNA: TGTGCCAGCAGCTTAGCCCCACTAGCGGTTAAGGGGGATGAGCAGTTCTTC.

The rearrangement links TRBV9 to TRBJ1-4; 8 bases map to TRBD1. The CDR3 loop spans 15 amino acids. V trimming: 4 bases; J trimming: 3 bases; junction bases outside the gene matches: 5. The germline V gene has CDR1 SGDLS and CDR2 YYNGEE. The CDR3 bases are TGTGCCAGCAGCCCAGGGACAGGATCTAATGAAAAACTGTTTTTT. Translating it yields CASSPGTGSNEKLFF.

This clone was recorded a few times. Other nucleotide sequences from this sample produce the same CDR3. This chain links TRBV6-5 with TRBJ2-7; 8 positions match TRBD1. With V trimmed by 6 bases and J by 5 bases, 9 bases remained unmatched. Looked up from germline, CDR1 is MNHEY and CDR2 is SVGAGI. The CDR3 sequence is 14 residues long. CDR3 amino acids: CASSPGTGKNEQYF. In nucleotides, the CDR3 is TGTGCCAGCAGCCCCGGGACAGGAAAGAACGAGCAGTACTTC.

This chain connects TRBV7-6 to TRBJ2-7, with 8 positions matching TRBD2. CDR3 length: 17 residues. V lost 4 bases to trimming and J lost 0 bases; unmatched junction nucleotides: 11. Per the germline V gene, CDR1 is SGHVS and CDR2 is FNYEAQ. The CDR3: CASSWSSGRSRSYEQYF. CDR3 nucleotide sequence: TGTGCCAGCAGCTGGTCTAGCGGGCGTTCCCGCTCCTACGAGCAGTACTTC.

The V gene is TRBV5-4, the J gene TRBJ1-2; 7 positions match TRBD1. V was pared by 3 bases and J by 7 bases, with 6 bases of the junction left unmatched. CDR1 is SGHNT and CDR2 is YYREEE in the germline V gene (reference sequence). This CDR3 spans 13 amino acids. This CDR3 reads CASSSTGVVGYTF. The CDR3 region has the DNA TGTGCCAGCAGCTCCACAGGGGTAGTTGGCTACACCTTC. Based on the CDR3 plus reference TRBV5-4 and TRBJ1-2, the full variable domain is ETGVTQSPTHLIKTRGQQVTLRCSSQSGHNTVSWYQQALGQGPQFIFQYYREEENGRGNFPPRFSGLQFPNYSSELNVNALELDDSALYLCASSSTGVVGYTFGSGTRLTVV.

J is TRBJ2-1 and V is TRBV15; 8 bases align to TRBD2. Germline CDR1 is LNHNV and CDR2 is YYDKDF (reference sequence). The V gene end was trimmed by 2 bases and the J gene end by 5 bases; junction bases not matched to a gene: 5. The CDR3 has 15 residues. The CDR3 DNA reads TGTGCCACCAGCAGACCGGGACTAGGGAACAATGAGCAGTTCTTC. This encodes CATSRPGLGNNEQFF.

The chain joins TRBV27 to TRBJ2-7, with 9 bases lining up with TRBD2. The CDR3 has 15 amino acids. V trimming: 2 bases; J trimming: 7 bases; junction bases outside the gene matches: 9. Germline V lookup: CDR1 MNHEY, CDR2 SMNVEV (reference sequence). In DNA form, the CDR3 reads TGTGCCAGCAGTTTACTAGCGGGACGGACGGGGGAGCAGTACTTC. Protein: CASSLLAGRTGEQYF.

V usage is TRBV7-9 and J usage is TRBJ2-5, with 7 bases fitting TRBD1. The CDR3 spans 15 residues. The V and J ends lost 5 bases and 4 bases, in that order; junction bases with no gene match: 10. Germline CDR1 SEHNR, CDR2 FQNEAQ (reference sequence). In DNA form, the CDR3 reads TGTGCCAGCAGCCCCCCTGGGGCAGGGGGAGAGACCCAGTACTTC. Encoded protein: CASSPPGAGGETQYF.

This clone was seen once. V usage is TRBV19 and J usage is TRBJ1-2, with a tentative D call TRBD1 (6 bases). Germline CDR1 and CDR2: LNHDA and SQIVND (reference sequence). V was clipped by 7 bases and J by 1 base, with 10 bases between them. The CDR3 length is 13 residues. DNA for the CDR3: TGTGCCAGTAAGACAGGTTTTAACTATGGCTACACCTTC. It specifies CASKTGFNYGYTF.